This is a list of T cell receptor beta chains from one sample in a study of cytomegalovirus exposure and HLA in healthy donors. Produced via immunoSEQ multiplex PCR; TCRdb's table is partial and in-frame only. The data show some 170,000 clones, about 80% seen once. Sequenced input: PBMCs. The source of these receptors is a man aged 40-49 years in good health and CMV-seropositive. CDR3s include the opening cysteine and the closing phenylalanine or tryptophan. A D gene is named only where the DNA matches it firmly. Clone size appears in some rows only: once, few, many, or a class for an expanded clone.

v_gene	abundance	j_gene	d_gene	CDR3aa	CDR3nt
TRBV28	once	TRBJ1-2	-	CASRAEDRLSGYTF	TGTGCCAGCAGGGCGGAAGACAGGTTAAGCGGCTACACCTTC
TRBV9	few	TRBJ2-7	-	CASSVGQAPHGQYF	TGTGCCAGCAGCGTAGGCCAGGCCCCTCACGGGCAGTACTTC
TRBV10-1	-	TRBJ2-1	TRBD2	CASSERLAGGSEQFF	TGCGCCAGCAGTGAAAGACTAGCGGGAGGGTCTGAGCAGTTCTTC
TRBV10-3	-	TRBJ2-7	-	CAISDAGTIYEQYF	TGTGCCATCAGCGATGCCGGGACAATCTACGAGCAGTACTTC
TRBV7-6	-	TRBJ2-1	TRBD2	CASSLELAGRKFF	TGTGCCAGCAGCTTAGAACTAGCGGGAAGAAAGTTCTTC
TRBV11-2	-	TRBJ1-2	TRBD1	CASNPGQGAGGYTF	TGTGCCAGTAATCCCGGACAGGGGGCGGGTGGCTACACCTTC
TRBV5-4	few	TRBJ2-7	-	CASSGRGVYEQYF	TGTGCCAGCAGCGGCAGAGGTGTCTACGAGCAGTACTTC
TRBV6-1	once	TRBJ2-2	-	CASSGQTGELFF	TGTGCCAGCAGTGGACAGACCGGGGAGCTGTTTTTT
TRBV30	-	TRBJ2-5	TRBD2	CAWSAAGTSAFPGGGTQYF	TGTGCCTGGAGTGCAGCCGGGACTAGCGCGTTTCCGGGTGGCGGGACCCAGTACTTC
TRBV7-3	-	TRBJ2-3	TRBD2	CASSSAASAGGGTDTQYF	TGTGCCAGCAGCTCAGCTGCCTCTGCGGGAGGGGGCACAGATACGCAGTATTTT
TRBV4-1	-	TRBJ2-7	-	CASSLRVPYEQYF	TGCGCCAGCAGCTTGAGGGTACCCTACGAGCAGTACTTC
TRBV10-3	-	TRBJ1-3	-	CAISAGGNTIYF	TGTGCCATCAGTGCAGGAGGAAACACCATATATTTT
TRBV29-1	few	TRBJ1-2	-	CSVDMGAGYGYTF	TGCAGCGTTGATATGGGGGCAGGGTATGGCTACACCTTC
TRBV5-1	-	TRBJ2-7	TRBD1	CASSLDGQGYDEQYF	TGCGCCAGCAGCTTGGATGGACAGGGATACGACGAGCAGTACTTC
TRBV9	-	TRBJ2-5	TRBD2	CASSVEGLAGGPQETQYF	TGTGCCAGCAGCGTAGAAGGACTAGCGGGAGGCCCACAAGAGACCCAGTACTTC
TRBV2	-	TRBJ2-6	-	CAQELDSNLSGANVLTF	TGTGCTCAAGAGCTGGACTCCAACCTCTCTGGGGCCAACGTCCTGACTTTC
TRBV7-2	-	TRBJ2-7	TRBD2	CASSFSGSSYEQYF	TGTGCCAGCAGCTTTAGCGGGTCGTCCTACGAGCAGTACTTC
TRBV5-6	-	TRBJ2-7	-	CASSYVHGRLHEQYF	TGTGCCAGCAGTTACGTACACGGCAGACTCCACGAGCAGTACTTC
TRBV11-2	-	TRBJ2-5	-	CASSFDRSGETQYF	TGTGCCAGCAGCTTCGACAGGTCGGGGGAGACCCAGTACTTC
TRBV19	-	TRBJ2-2	TRBD2	CASRWTSGGLHANTGELFF	TGTGCCAGTAGATGGACTAGCGGGGGACTCCACGCGAACACCGGGGAGCTGTTTTTT
TRBV15	few	TRBJ1-3	-	CATSRDFAGAGNTIYF	TGTGCCACCAGCAGAGATTTCGCCGGTGCTGGAAACACCATATATTTT
TRBV27	few	TRBJ2-7	TRBD1	CASRGQGVLYEQYF	TGTGCCAGCAGGGGACAGGGGGTTCTCTACGAGCAGTACTTC
TRBV7-8	-	TRBJ1-1	-	CASSLGRLNTEAFF	TGTGCCAGCAGCTTAGGCAGGTTGAACACTGAAGCTTTCTTT
TRBV6-1	-	TRBJ2-1	-	CASSDVAGSLIHNEQFF	TGTGCCAGCAGTGACGTCGCGGGATCATTAATCCACAATGAGCAGTTCTTC
TRBV9	-	TRBJ2-1	-	CASSVGAGGNDNEQFF	TGTGCCAGCAGCGTAGGGGCAGGGGGGAATGACAATGAGCAGTTCTTC
TRBV13	-	TRBJ2-1	TRBD2	CASSSYLRTSVNEQFF	TGTGCCAGCAGCTCCTATCTGAGGACTAGCGTCAATGAGCAGTTCTTC
TRBV21-1	-	TRBJ1-2	-	CASSPPGFSYGYTF	TGTGCCAGCAGCCCACCGGGGTTCTCCTATGGCTACACCTTC
TRBV7-9	-	TRBJ2-7	TRBD2	CASSRLASPDEQYF	TGTGCCAGCAGCCGACTAGCGTCCCCCGACGAGCAGTACTTC
TRBV5-1	-	TRBJ1-2	TRBD1	CASSLGQGRYGYTF	TGCGCCAGCAGCCTGGGACAGGGGAGGTATGGCTACACCTTC
TRBV18	-	TRBJ1-2	TRBD1	CASSPQEAGGLSDGYTF	TGTGCCAGCTCACCACAGGAGGCAGGGGGTTTAAGTGATGGCTACACCTTC
TRBV28	-	TRBJ2-7	-	CASSLYPGTYEQYF	TGTGCCAGCAGTTTATATCCGGGGACCTACGAGCAGTACTTC
TRBV5-1	-	TRBJ1-4	-	CASSLAQTNEKLFF	TGCGCCAGCAGCTTGGCACAGACTAATGAAAAACTGTTTTTT
TRBV6-5	-	TRBJ2-3	-	CASSYRGITDTQYF	TGTGCCAGCAGTTATCGGGGGATCACAGATACGCAGTATTTT
TRBV2	few	TRBJ2-5	TRBD2	CARGGVTGETQYF	TGTGCCAGGGGGGGGGTAACGGGGGAGACCCAGTACTTC
TRBV9	-	TRBJ2-7	TRBD2	CASSPIAGESEQYF	TGTGCCAGCAGCCCCATCGCGGGAGAGAGCGAGCAGTACTTC
TRBV5-1	few	TRBJ2-7	-	CASSPQTGTFYEQYF	TGCGCCAGCAGCCCTCAGACGGGGACTTTCTACGAGCAGTACTTC
TRBV27	few	TRBJ1-6	TRBD1	CASSSGTGDSPLHF	TGTGCCAGCAGTTCCGGGACAGGGGATTCACCCCTCCACTTT
TRBV19	-	TRBJ2-7	TRBD1	CASSIDRGFEQYF	TGTGCCAGTAGTATCGACAGGGGGTTCGAGCAGTACTTC
TRBV19	-	TRBJ1-5	-	CASSPTTRNQPQHF	TGTGCCAGTAGTCCCACGACACGGAATCAGCCCCAGCATTTT
TRBV13	-	TRBJ2-7	-	CASSDTMAPYEQYF	TGTGCCAGCAGCGACACGATGGCACCTTACGAGCAGTACTTC
TRBV5-1	-	TRBJ2-5	TRBD1	CASSPTGQGTETQYF	TGCGCCAGCAGCCCGACGGGACAGGGGACGGAGACCCAGTACTTC
TRBV7-2	-	TRBJ1-6	-	CASSLGTTSSYNSPLHF	TGTGCCAGCAGCTTAGGGACAACGAGCTCCTATAATTCACCCCTCCACTTT
TRBV6-5	-	TRBJ1-2	-	CASSSNRDNYGYTF	TGTGCCAGCAGTTCCAACCGGGATAACTATGGCTACACCTTC
TRBV9	-	TRBJ2-4	TRBD1	CASSASPQGVDIQYF	TGTGCCAGCAGCGCCTCACCACAGGGGGTTGACATTCAGTACTTC
TRBV5-1	-	TRBJ2-5	TRBD2	CASSPLAGVETQYF	TGCGCCAGCAGCCCTCTAGCGGGAGTGGAGACCCAGTACTTC
TRBV29-1	-	TRBJ2-7	-	CSVEVQGRFYEQYF	TGCAGCGTTGAAGTTCAGGGGCGGTTCTACGAGCAGTACTTC
TRBV18	-	TRBJ2-7	TRBD2	CANSPLLAATLGEQYF	TGTGCCAACTCACCATTGCTAGCGGCGACATTGGGAGAGCAGTACTTC
TRBV9	few	TRBJ2-3	TRBD2	CASSVVGGRTDTQYF	TGTGCCAGCAGCGTAGTGGGCGGGAGAACAGATACGCAGTATTTT
TRBV5-6	-	TRBJ2-5	-	CASSLLSGRLGQETQYF	TGTGCCAGCTCTCTTCTTTCGGGGAGGCTTGGGCAAGAGACCCAGTACTTC
TRBV7-3	-	TRBJ2-4	-	CASSLRGGKNIQYF	TGTGCCAGCAGCTTACGAGGTGGCAAAAACATTCAGTACTTC
TRBV7-9	-	TRBJ2-7	-	CASSLMASSYEQYF	TGTGCCAGCAGCTTAATGGCCTCATCCTACGAGCAGTACTTC
TRBV4-1	few	TRBJ2-2	-	CASSQETGATGELFF	TGCGCCAGCAGCCAAGAGACAGGAGCAACCGGGGAGCTGTTTTTT
TRBV10-1	-	TRBJ2-3	-	CASSDIGATDTQYF	TGCGCCAGCAGTGATATTGGGGCGACAGATACGCAGTATTTT
TRBV6-5	few	TRBJ2-4	-	CASRPAIGSKNSQYF	TGTGCCAGCAGACCGGCGATAGGATCCAAAAACAGTCAGTACTTC
TRBV6-1	-	TRBJ2-5	-	CASRPSGTPGTQYF	TGTGCCAGCAGACCCTCCGGGACACCAGGCACCCAGTACTTC
TRBV14	-	TRBJ1-2	-	CASSQTMIRGGYTF	TGTGCCAGCAGCCAAACAATGATCAGAGGAGGCTACACCTTC
TRBV2	-	TRBJ1-3	-	CASRGGLLLGNTIYF	TGTGCCAGCAGGGGGGGACTACTTCTCGGAAACACCATATATTTT
TRBV6-1	-	TRBJ1-5	-	CASSTVTNQPQHF	TGTGCCAGCAGTACAGTTACTAATCAGCCCCAGCATTTT
TRBV7-7	-	TRBJ2-2	-	CASSQAGNTGELFF	TGTGCTAGCAGCCAGGCGGGGAACACCGGGGAGCTGTTTTTT